The 12 T cell receptor beta chains listed next were all sequenced from one sample in a study of siplizumab effects on memory and regulatory T cells. TCRdb's copy holds only in-frame clones and misses some; the assay was immunoSEQ multiplex PCR. The sample includes approximately 58,000 clones, 85% to 95% of them seen just once. Sequencing was carried out using CD8+ T cells sorted from blood. The receptors here all came from a human donor in good health.

CDR3 in amino acids: CASSQDHEGGGYTF. CDR3 nucleotides: TGCGCCAGCAGCCAAGATCATGAGGGCGGCGGCTACACCTTC. The J gene is TRBJ1-2, the V gene TRBV4-1; D is ambiguous. Trimming left V 0 bases short and J 8 bases short, with 13 bases between. CDR3 length equals 14 residues. The germline V gene encodes CDR1 MGHRA and CDR2 YSYEKL.

This rearrangement joins TRBV7-8 to TRBJ2-5; D is unclear. CDR3 length equals 15 residues. The V gene lost 5 bases and the J gene lost 5 bases, with 18 bases spanning the gap. The V gene's germline CDR1 is SGHVS and CDR2 FQNEAQ. The CDR3: CASSPRQLRLETQYF. The CDR3 DNA follows: TGTGCCAGCAGCCCCAGACAATTAAGGTTGGAGACCCAGTACTTC.

The rearrangement links TRBV5-4 to TRBJ2-7; D gene unclear. V lost 4 bases and J lost 2, with 7 bases in between. Germline values: CDR1 SGHNT, CDR2 YYREEE (reference sequence). This CDR3 has 12 amino acids. The CDR3 loop is CASSLSPYEQYF. The CDR3 DNA reads TGTGCCAGCAGCCTGTCTCCCTACGAGCAGTACTTC.

The V call is TRBV12-5, the J call TRBJ1-2; D is undetermined. Germline V gene data show CDR1 as LGHNT and CDR2 as FRNRAP. The CDR3 is made up of 13 amino acids. Trimming shortened V by 6 bases and J by 8 bases, and 16 bases separated the two germline ends. CDR3 loop: CASGPGGLGGYTF. DNA for the CDR3: TGTGCTAGTGGCCCTGGCGGCCTTGGGGGCTACACCTTC.

The count of this clone is one. CDR3 DNA: TGTGCCAGCAGCTTAGCGACAGGCTCCTACGAGCAGTACTTC. It specifies CASSLATGSYEQYF. The genes are TRBV7-2 and TRBJ2-7; D is perhaps TRBD1 (6 bases). Germline V gene sequence: CDR1 SGHTA, CDR2 FQGNSA. The CDR3 is 14 residues long. V was trimmed by 0 bases and J by 0 bases, leaving 6 bases between them.

The gene calls are TRBV2 and TRBJ2-1; 12 bases line up with TRBD2. With 6 bases clipped from V and 5 bases from J, the junction kept 5 bases outside the gene matches. Germline V gene lookup returns CDR1 SNHLY and CDR2 FYNNEI. This CDR3 has 15 amino acids. This CDR3 reads CASRETSGSNNEQFF. Written as DNA, the CDR3 is TGTGCCAGCAGGGAGACTAGCGGGAGTAACAATGAGCAGTTCTTC.

The chain is built from TRBV2 and TRBJ1-3, with TRBD1 as a possible D gene (5 bases). V shed 4 bases and J shed 3 bases, with 10 bases lying between them. Germline V gene sequence: CDR1 SNHLY, CDR2 FYNNEI. The CDR3 length is 14 residues. The CDR3 region has the DNA TGTGCCAGCAGTGGGAGGGGTTTTGGAAACACCATATATTTT. Its translation: CASSGRGFGNTIYF.

The chain uses TRBV30 and TRBJ2-7, with D unresolved. Trimming removed 0 bases from V and 3 bases from J, with 9 bases in between. This CDR3 has 13 residues. Germline CDR1 GTSNPN, CDR2 SVGIG (reference sequence). CDR3 nucleotide sequence: TGTGCCTGGAGTGTGGTACAGCACTACGAGCAGTACTTC. Translation gives CAWSVVQHYEQYF.

The rearrangement uses TRBV19 and TRBJ2-1, with 11 positions matching TRBD2. V shed 2 bases, J shed 6 bases, and the junction held 9 bases outside the gene matches. Germline lookup yields CDR1 LNHDA and CDR2 SQIVND (reference sequence). The CDR3 loop spans 17 amino acids. CDR3 amino acids: CASSIFSGGLAGNEQFF. The CDR3 nucleotides are TGTGCCAGTAGTATATTTTCTGGCGGACTAGCGGGCAATGAGCAGTTCTTC.

In its sample, this clone was seen once. The chain carries TRBV6-5 and TRBJ2-5; D might be TRBD1 or TRBD2, each matching 6 bases. Germline values: CDR1 MNHEY, CDR2 SVGAGI. The germline V and J ends were trimmed by 4 bases and 0 bases, with 12 bases remaining between them. CDR3 length: 15 residues. The CDR3 bases are TGTGCCAGCAGTTCTTCTGGGGGGCACCAAGAGACCCAGTACTTC. This gives the protein CASSSSGGHQETQYF.

The chain recombines TRBV11-1 with TRBJ2-7; 11 positions match TRBD2. Germline trimming cut 5 bases from V and 6 bases from J; bases unmatched to any gene: 6. This CDR3 has 14 residues. Germline CDR1 is SGHAT and CDR2 is FQDESV (reference sequence). The DNA for the CDR3 is TGTGCCAGCAGCCTAGTGGGGACTAGCGGCGAGCAGTACTTC. Amino acid sequence: CASSLVGTSGEQYF.

This chain connects TRBV7-9 to TRBJ2-7; 14 nucleotides line up with TRBD2. Germline trimming cut 6 bases from V and 0 bases from J; bases unmatched to any gene: 7. The CDR3 sequence is 17 residues long. Per germline, CDR1 SEHNR and CDR2 FQNEAQ (reference sequence). The CDR3 loop reads CASSISGTSGSSYEQYF. The CDR3 DNA reads TGTGCCAGCAGTATAAGCGGGACTAGCGGGAGCTCCTACGAGCAGTACTTC.